Sequencing of this T cell receptor beta chain was carried out in a study of T-cell memory formation after mild COVID-19. Background on the study: For the most part, TCR clusters were specific to one donor.

TCRdb reprocessed the 5' RACE reads with MiXCR, giving one entry per CDR3 protein. The sample lists about 500,000 distinct CDR3 sequences; roughly 21% were seen once. Germline V gene sequence: CDR1 SEHNR, CDR2 FQNEAQ (reference sequence). This CDR3 contains 16 residues. Trimming took 4 bases from V and 11 from J; bases not matched to a gene: 8. This TCR came from an adult woman who had mild COVID-19 (a few samples of this study predate the infection). Cell type and time point are not known. Material for sequencing was PBMCs or a T cell subset sorted from them (not recorded which). The V and J genes are TRBV7-9 and TRBJ2-1; 16 bases align to TRBD2. The CDR3 nucleotides read TGTGCCAGCAGCTCATCCCTGGGACTAGCGGGAGGGCAGCAGTTCTTC. As protein: CASSSSLGLAGGQQFF.